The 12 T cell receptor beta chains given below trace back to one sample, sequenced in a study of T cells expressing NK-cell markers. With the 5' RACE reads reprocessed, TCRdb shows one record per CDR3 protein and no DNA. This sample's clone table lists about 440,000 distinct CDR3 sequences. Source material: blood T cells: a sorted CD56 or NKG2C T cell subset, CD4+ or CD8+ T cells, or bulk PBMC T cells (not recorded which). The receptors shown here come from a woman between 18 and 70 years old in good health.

The chain's CDR3 is CASSLGHRTDTQYF. The rearrangement uses TRBV5-5 and TRBJ2-3. Germline assignment: CDR1 SGHKS and CDR2 YYEKEE (reference sequence). The CDR3 totals 14 residues.

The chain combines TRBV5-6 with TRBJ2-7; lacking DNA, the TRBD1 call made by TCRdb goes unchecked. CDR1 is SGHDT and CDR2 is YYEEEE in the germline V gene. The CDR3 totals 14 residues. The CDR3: CASSGGGGESEQYF.

Here the CDR3 reads CASSHSSTSREETQYF. The rearrangement joins TRBV4-1 to TRBJ2-5; TCRdb selects TRBD1, and the lack of DNA leaves this call unchecked. In germline, CDR1 is MGHRA, CDR2 YSYEKL. This CDR3 is 16 amino acids long.

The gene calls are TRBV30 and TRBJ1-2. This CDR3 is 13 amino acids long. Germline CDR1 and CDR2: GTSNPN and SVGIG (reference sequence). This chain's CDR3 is CAWGTSINYGYTF.

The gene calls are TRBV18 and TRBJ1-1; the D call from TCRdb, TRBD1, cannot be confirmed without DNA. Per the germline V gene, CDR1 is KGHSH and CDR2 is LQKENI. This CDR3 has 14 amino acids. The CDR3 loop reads CASSPQQGNTEAFF.

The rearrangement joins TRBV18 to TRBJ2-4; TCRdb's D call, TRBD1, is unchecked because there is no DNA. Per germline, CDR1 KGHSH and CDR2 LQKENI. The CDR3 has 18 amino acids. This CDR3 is CASSPPGQVTVAKNIQYF.

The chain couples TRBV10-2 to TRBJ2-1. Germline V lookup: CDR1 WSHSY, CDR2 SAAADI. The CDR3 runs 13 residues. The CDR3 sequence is CAALRGRLDEQFF.

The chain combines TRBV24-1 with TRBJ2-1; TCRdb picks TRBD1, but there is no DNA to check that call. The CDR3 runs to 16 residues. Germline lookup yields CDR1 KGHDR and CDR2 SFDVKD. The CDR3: CATSTRRGEFDNEQFF.

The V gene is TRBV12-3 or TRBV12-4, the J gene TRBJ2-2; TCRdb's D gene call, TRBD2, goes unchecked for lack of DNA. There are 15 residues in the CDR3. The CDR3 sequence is CASSLTSGHTGELFF.

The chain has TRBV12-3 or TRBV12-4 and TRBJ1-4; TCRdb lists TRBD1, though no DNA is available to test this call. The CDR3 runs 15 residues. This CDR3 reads CASSPGGAANEKLFF.

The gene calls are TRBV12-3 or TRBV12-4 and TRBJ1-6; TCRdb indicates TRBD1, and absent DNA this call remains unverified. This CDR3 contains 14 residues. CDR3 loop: CASILTGGHSPLHF.

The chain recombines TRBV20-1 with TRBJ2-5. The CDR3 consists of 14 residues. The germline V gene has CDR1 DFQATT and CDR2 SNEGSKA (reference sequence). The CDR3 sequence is CSARDIGIQETQYF.